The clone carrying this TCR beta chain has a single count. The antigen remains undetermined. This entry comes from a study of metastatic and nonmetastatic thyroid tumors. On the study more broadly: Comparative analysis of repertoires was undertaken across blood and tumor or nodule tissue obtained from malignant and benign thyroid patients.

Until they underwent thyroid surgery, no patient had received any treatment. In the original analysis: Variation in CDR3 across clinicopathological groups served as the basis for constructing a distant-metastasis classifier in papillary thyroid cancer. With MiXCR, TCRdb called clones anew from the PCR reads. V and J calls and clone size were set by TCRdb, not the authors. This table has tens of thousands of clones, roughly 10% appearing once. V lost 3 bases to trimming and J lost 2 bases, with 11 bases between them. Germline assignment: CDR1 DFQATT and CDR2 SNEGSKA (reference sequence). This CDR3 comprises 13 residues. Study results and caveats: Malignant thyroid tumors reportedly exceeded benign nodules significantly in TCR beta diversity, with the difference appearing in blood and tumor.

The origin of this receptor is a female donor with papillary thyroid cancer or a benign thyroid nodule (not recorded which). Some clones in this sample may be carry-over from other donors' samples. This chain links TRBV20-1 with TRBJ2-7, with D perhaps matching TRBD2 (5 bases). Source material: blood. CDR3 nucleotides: TGCAGTGCTAGCCCGGGAAGTACCTACGAGCAGTACTTC. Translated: CSASPGSTYEQYF.